This entry lists 7 T cell receptor beta chains sequenced from one sample in a study of blood T cell repertoires in COVID-19. The assay was immunoSEQ multiplex PCR, and TCRdb's table has in-frame clones only and misses some. In the table there are around 44,000 clones, roughly four fifths of which are singletons. Material for sequencing was peripheral blood. These receptors originate from a man aged 35-49 years with active or convalescent COVID-19.

The chain uses TRBV4-3 and TRBJ1-6; tentatively, D is TRBD1 (5 bases). The ends were cut back, 0 bases at V and 9 bases at J, with 12 bases in the middle. Germline CDR1 is LGHNA and CDR2 is YSLEER. The CDR3 runs 15 residues. The CDR3 reads CASSQDGIGGSPLHF. The CDR3 bases are TGCGCCAGCAGCCAAGATGGGATCGGGGGTTCACCCCTCCACTTT.

This clone was counted only a few times. The chain couples TRBV28 to TRBJ1-1; D is perhaps TRBD1 (5 bases). CDR1 is MDHEN, CDR2 SYDVKM, per germline. The CDR3 loop spans 14 amino acids. Trimming took 4 bases from V and 1 from J, leaving 10 bases between them. The CDR3 nucleotides are TGTGCCAGCAGTTCCGTGGGGGGGAACACTGAAGCTTTCTTT. This translates into CASSSVGGNTEAFF.

This chain links TRBV5-1 with TRBJ2-3; 14 bases fit TRBD2. CDR1 is SGHRS and CDR2 is YFSETQ in the germline V gene. J lost 0 bases, V lost 0 bases, and 15 bases had no gene match. This CDR3 contains 22 residues. In DNA form, the CDR3 reads TGCGCCAGCAGCTTGGGTACCGGGACTAGCGGGAGTCGGGGCCTTAGCACAGATACGCAGTATTTT. It translates to CASSLGTGTSGSRGLSTDTQYF. Full variable domain (rest looked up from reference TRBV5-1 and TRBJ2-3): KAGVTQTPRYLIKTRGQQVTLSCSPISGHRSVSWYQQTPGQGLQFLFEYFSETQRNKGNFPGRFSGRQFSNSRSEMNVSTLELGDSALYLCASSLGTGTSGSRGLSTDTQYFGPGTRLTVL.

This clone has just a few counts. V and J are TRBV7-2 and TRBJ2-7; D possibly corresponds to TRBD2 (6 bases). Trimming pared 5 bases from V and 0 bases from J, leaving 14 bases between. The CDR3 is 15 residues long. CDR1 is SGHTA and CDR2 is FQGNSA in the germline V gene. The DNA for the CDR3 is TGTGCCAGCAGCAACCCCTTCGGGGGCTCCTACGAGCAGTACTTC. Protein product: CASSNPFGGSYEQYF. Using reference TRBV7-2 and TRBJ2-7 for the parts outside the CDR3, the full variable domain is GAGVSQSPSNKVTEKGKDVELRCDPISGHTALYWYRQSLGQGLEFLIYFQGNSAPDKSGLPSDRFSAERTGGSVSTLTIQRTQQEDSAVYLCASSNPFGGSYEQYFGPGTRLTVT.

This clone is medium-sized in the sample. The V call is TRBV5-6, the J call TRBJ2-7, with TRBD1 identical over 11 bases. The CDR3 length is 15 residues. Germline V gives CDR1 SGHDT, CDR2 YYEEEE. V dropped 4 bases and J dropped 3; count of bases not matched to a gene: 6. CDR3 region: CASSPGQGAIYEQYF. The CDR3 region has the DNA TGTGCCAGCAGCCCTGGACAGGGGGCTATCTACGAGCAGTACTTC.

This chain connects TRBV29-1 to TRBJ2-7; 10 nucleotides agree with TRBD2. The germline V gene encodes CDR1 SQVTM and CDR2 ANQGSEA. V was pared by 1 base and J by 0 bases, with 3 bases of the junction left unmatched. The CDR3 totals 15 residues. In nucleotides, the CDR3 is TGCAGCGTTGAAGGCCTAGCGGGGGCCTCCTACGAGCAGTACTTC. This sequence encodes CSVEGLAGASYEQYF.

The sample holds one count of this clone. V usage is TRBV5-4 and J usage is TRBJ2-3, with TRBD1 identical over 8 bases. The CDR3 has 14 residues. Germline-derived CDR1 and CDR2 are SGHNT and YYREEE (reference sequence). V lost 9 bases and J lost 3; bases outside the gene matches: 9. The CDR3 region has the DNA TGTGCCACGTCCCGGGACAGGAAAACAGATACGCAGTATTTT. Translated: CATSRDRKTDTQYF.